The 5 T cell receptor beta chains listed next were all sequenced from one sample in a study of cytomegalovirus exposure and HLA in healthy donors. The PCR employed 60 Vbeta primers together with 13 Jbeta primers. The protocol was immunoSEQ multiplex PCR, while the TCRdb copy is restricted to in-frame clones and leaves out a portion. The sample contains more than 90,000 clones, 65% to 80% of which appear only once. Sequences were obtained from PBMCs. These receptors originate from a human donor in good health.

In this sample, this clone turned up a few times. This rearrangement joins TRBV5-1 to TRBJ2-3, with 9 positions matching TRBD2. This CDR3 has 14 amino acids. CDR1 and CDR2 from the germline V gene are SGHRS and YFSETQ. Trimming removed 7 bases from V and 2 bases from J; junction bases left unmatched: 5. The CDR3 reads CASGLAQLTDTQYF. As DNA, the CDR3 is TGCGCCAGCGGACTAGCGCAGCTCACAGATACGCAGTATTTT.

The chain is built from TRBV19 and TRBJ1-1; 10 positions match TRBD1. The CDR3 consists of 13 residues. Losses at the gene ends were 7 bases for V and 5 bases for J; bases not matched to a gene: 4. The germline V gene has CDR1 LNHDA and CDR2 SQIVND (reference sequence). In DNA, the CDR3 is TGTGCCAGTATAGGGACAGGGGTGACTGAAGCTTTCTTT. Protein: CASIGTGVTEAFF.

The chain is built from TRBV29-1 and TRBJ2-7; 10 bases are shared with TRBD2. The ends lost 3 bases at V and 2 bases at J; junction bases unmatched: 10. Germline CDR1 reads SQVTM; CDR2 reads ANQGSEA. This CDR3 has 16 residues. For the CDR3, the DNA is TGCAGCGTTGAGATCCTGGGACTAGCGAATACCTACGAGCAGTACTTC. Its translation: CSVEILGLANTYEQYF.

The chain uses TRBV5-4 and TRBJ2-7; 12 nucleotides align to TRBD2. This CDR3 is 15 amino acids long. With 5 bases clipped from V and 4 bases from J, the junction kept 7 bases outside the gene matches. CDR1 SGHNT and CDR2 YYREEE come from the germline V gene (reference sequence). The CDR3 DNA follows: TGTGCCAGCAGTAGGCCCGGGACTAGCGGGTACGAGCAGTACTTC. Its translation is CASSRPGTSGYEQYF.

CDR3 DNA: TGTGCCAGCAGTTTAAGCGACCTAGTCTCACCCCTCCACTTT. It codes for CASSLSDLVSPLHF. The chain couples TRBV27 to TRBJ1-6; D remains unclear. Germline values: CDR1 MNHEY, CDR2 SMNVEV (reference sequence). Trimming stripped 2 bases from V and 10 bases from J, with 12 bases between. There are 14 residues in the CDR3.